What follows are 12 T cell receptor beta chains derived from one specimen sequenced in a study of T-cell reconstitution after alpha-beta-depleted transplantation in children. This sample's TCRbeta library carried unique molecular identifier barcodes. TCRdb processed the PCR reads anew with MiXCR; each CDR3 protein has one entry. This sample has fewer than 550,000 distinct CDR3 sequences, with about a tenth found just once. This material consisted of PBMCs from the stem cell graft donor, taken from the stem cell graft. The receptors stem from a human donor who donated a stem cell graft to a child with acute myeloid leukemia.

This clonotype turned up a few times. The chain joins TRBV11-2 to TRBJ2-3, with 8 bases identical to TRBD2. This CDR3 comprises 16 residues. Germline CDR1 is SGHAT and CDR2 is FQNNGV. V dropped 3 bases and J dropped 0; count of bases not matched to a gene: 5. The CDR3 DNA is TGTGCCAGCAGCTTTACTAGCGGACTTAGCACAGATACGCAGTATTTT. Its translation: CASSFTSGLSTDTQYF.

The chain carries TRBV15 and TRBJ2-1; a possible D gene is TRBD1 (6 bases). CDR3 length: 14 amino acids. V was cut by 4 bases and J by 5 bases, with 12 bases left in between. From germline, CDR1 is LNHNV and CDR2 YYDKDF (reference sequence). Here the CDR3 reads CATSNNRVNNEQFF. The CDR3, as DNA: TGTGCCACCAGCAACAACAGGGTCAACAATGAGCAGTTCTTC.

The table lists this clonotype with many counts. The chain couples TRBV5-8 to TRBJ2-5; D remains unclear. Deletions cut 1 base from V and 0 bases from J, with 10 bases between. CDR1 is SGHTS, CDR2 YDEGEE, per germline. The CDR3 is made up of 15 amino acids. The CDR3 protein is CASSLISLYQETQYF. The CDR3 DNA is TGTGCCAGCAGCTTGATCTCTCTGTACCAAGAGACCCAGTACTTC.

This clonotype was seen more than once but under ten times. The chain employs TRBV20-1 and TRBJ1-2; 7 bases are a match to TRBD1. Germline V CDR1 and CDR2: DFQATT, SNEGSKA (reference sequence). The CDR3 loop spans 16 amino acids. The CDR3 DNA is TGCAGCCTCAGGCGGGGAGGGACAGTAGCTAACTATGGCTACACCTTC. Translating gives CSLRRGGTVANYGYTF.

This clonotype has at least ten counts. The rearrangement links TRBV3-1 to TRBJ2-1; D perhaps matches TRBD2 (5 bases). This CDR3 comprises 16 residues. From germline, CDR1 is LGHDT and CDR2 YNNKEL (reference sequence). V was clipped by 2 bases and J by 2 bases, with 13 bases between them. The CDR3 DNA reads as TGTGCCAGCAGCCAATCCAGCGGACGTACCTACAATGAGCAGTTCTTC. Translating it yields CASSQSSGRTYNEQFF.

The chain uses TRBV5-6 and TRBJ1-2; TRBD1 aligns across 7 bases. CDR1 SGHDT and CDR2 YYEEEE come from the germline V gene. The CDR3 is 16 residues long. Trimming removed 0 bases from V and 4 bases from J; junction bases left unmatched: 9. CDR3 residues: CASSLGGQRNPYGYTF. The DNA of the CDR3 is TGTGCCAGCAGCTTGGGGGGACAGAGGAACCCCTATGGCTACACCTTC.

The V call is TRBV6-1, the J call TRBJ2-3; TRBD1 matches 7 bases. V gave up 6 bases and J gave up 1 base; unmatched junction bases: 13. Germline values: CDR1 MNHNS, CDR2 SASEGT. The CDR3 is 17 amino acids. The CDR3: CASRTGAGRAGTDTQYF. The CDR3 DNA is TGTGCCAGCAGAACAGGGGCCGGCAGGGCCGGCACAGATACGCAGTATTTT.

This clonotype was detected once. This rearrangement joins TRBV30 to TRBJ2-5, with 9 bases identical to TRBD1. This CDR3 region has 13 residues. Germline V gene lookup returns CDR1 GTSNPN and CDR2 SVGIG (reference sequence). Trimming took 8 bases from V and 4 from J; bases not matched to a gene: 8. DNA for the CDR3: TGTGCCGGGAAACAGGGGGCGGTAGAGACCCAGTACTTC. Translating gives CAGKQGAVETQYF.

The chain recombines TRBV6-5 with TRBJ2-5, with 7 bases matching TRBD2. CDR3 length: 15 residues. The ends lost 0 bases at V and 3 bases at J; junction bases unmatched: 4. Germline V lookup: CDR1 MNHEY, CDR2 SVGAGI. The CDR3, as DNA: TGTGCCAGCAGTTACTCGATGCTAGCGGAAGAGACCCAGTACTTC. Its translation: CASSYSMLAEETQYF.

This clonotype occurred a few times. This chain connects TRBV29-1 to TRBJ1-2; unclear D gene. Trimming cost V 1 base and J 4 bases, with 19 bases left between them. Germline loops: CDR1 SQVTM, CDR2 ANQGSEA. This CDR3 has 16 residues. The CDR3 region has the DNA TGCAGCGTTGAAGGGGTAGAGCCCTCAACCCTCTATGGCTACACCTTC. This translates into CSVEGVEPSTLYGYTF.

The chain has TRBV7-2 and TRBJ2-5, with 8 positions matching TRBD1. Germline V gene lookup returns CDR1 SGHTA and CDR2 FQGNSA. This CDR3 is built from 13 residues. After removal of 5 bases from V and 5 bases from J, the junction contained 4 bases not matched to a gene. Written as DNA, the CDR3 is TGTGCCAGCAGCAAGACAGGGGTTGAGACCCAGTACTTC. This codes for CASSKTGVETQYF.

This CDR3 is CASSTKIGTDTQYF. The CDR3 nucleotides read TGCGCCAGCAGCACCAAGATTGGCACAGATACGCAGTATTTT. J is TRBJ2-3 and V is TRBV5-1; D unresolved. The germline V gene encodes CDR1 SGHRS and CDR2 YFSETQ. The length of the CDR3 is 14 residues. V gave up 4 bases and J gave up 1 base, with 10 bases separating them.